Below are 19 T cell receptor beta chains sequenced from a single sample in a study of CD8 T cells in ankylosing spondylitis. One entry per CDR3 protein, called by TCRdb with MiXCR from the 5' RACE reads. The data contain about 360,000 distinct CDR3 sequences, roughly 14% of them singletons. Input material: blood, either unsorted or a sorted T cell fraction (not recorded which). These receptor sequences come from a male donor with ankylosing spondylitis or in good health (not recorded which).

J is TRBJ2-7 and V is TRBV20-1; TRBD2 agrees at 13 bases. Germline values: CDR1 DFQATT, CDR2 SNEGSKA (reference sequence). Losses at the gene ends were 0 bases for V and 3 bases for J; bases not matched to a gene: 5. The CDR3 contains 16 residues. Written as DNA, the CDR3 is TGCAGTGCTAGAGATCGGACTAGCGGGAGCCGCTACGAGCAGTACTTC. Translating gives CSARDRTSGSRYEQYF.

This clonotype was observed a handful of times. The V gene is TRBV28, the J gene TRBJ1-5, with 9 bases lining up with TRBD1. The CDR3 has 17 residues. Looked up from germline, CDR1 is MDHEN and CDR2 is SYDVKM. V dropped 5 bases and J dropped 0; count of bases not matched to a gene: 8. The CDR3: CASSHWTGALSNQPQHF. CDR3 DNA: TGTGCCAGCAGTCACTGGACAGGGGCCCTTAGCAATCAGCCCCAGCATTTT. Complete variable domain (other parts from reference TRBV28 and TRBJ1-5): DVKVTQSSRYLVKRTGEKVFLECVQDMDHENMFWYRQDPGLGLRLIYFSYDVKMKEKGDIPEGYSVSREKKERFSLILESASTNQTSMYLCASSHWTGALSNQPQHFGDGTRLSIL.

The chain is built from TRBV7-8 and TRBJ2-7, with 12 bases identical to TRBD1. V was clipped by 2 bases and J by 6 bases; unmatched bases: 8. The CDR3 runs 16 residues. Per germline, CDR1 SGHVS and CDR2 FQNEAQ. The CDR3 DNA reads TGTGCCAGCAGCTTACTTACCGGGACAGGGGGCTCCGAGCAGTACTTC. Translation gives CASSLLTGTGGSEQYF.

This clonotype was observed a handful of times. V usage is TRBV4-1 and J usage is TRBJ2-7, with 8 bases lining up with TRBD1. Losses at the gene ends were 5 bases for V and 0 bases for J; bases not matched to a gene: 12. The CDR3 contains 17 residues. Germline loops: CDR1 MGHRA, CDR2 YSYEKL. This CDR3 is CASSSRTGRTDSYEQYF. The CDR3 bases are TGCGCCAGCAGCTCCCGGACAGGGCGAACAGACTCCTACGAGCAGTACTTC.

This clonotype has a handful of counts. V is TRBV20-1 and J is TRBJ2-7; D may be TRBD2 (6 bases). The CDR3 has 11 residues. V lost 8 bases and J 2 bases, leaving 10 bases between the germline ends. The germline CDR1 and CDR2 sequences are DFQATT and SNEGSKA (reference sequence). The CDR3 loop is CSPGDTYEQYF. DNA of the CDR3: TGCAGTCCGGGGGATACCTACGAGCAGTACTTC.

Only a few counts were recorded for this clonotype. The junction shows a germline mismatch at one end, possibly a read error. The V gene is TRBV12-3 or TRBV12-4, the J gene TRBJ1-2; 7 bases fit TRBD1. The CDR3 extends over 9 amino acids. CDR3 sequence (DNA): TGTGCCAGCGGCCGGGACAGCCCCTTC. Its translation is CASGRDSPF.

This clonotype turned up a few times. Here the CDR3 reads CASSFQGAENEQFF. The CDR3 DNA sequence: TGCGCCAGCAGCTTTCAGGGGGCGGAAAATGAGCAGTTCTTC. The chain uses TRBV5-1 and TRBJ2-1; the match to TRBD1 covers 8 bases. V was clipped by 2 bases and J by 7 bases; unmatched bases: 5. Germline CDR1 SGHRS, CDR2 YFSETQ. The CDR3 has 14 amino acids.

This clonotype occurred a few times. This chain connects TRBV3-1 to TRBJ2-1, with 9 bases aligning to TRBD1. CDR3 length: 15 amino acids. Germline V lookup: CDR1 LGHDT, CDR2 YNNKEL (reference sequence). V shed 6 bases and J 4 bases; nucleotides not matched to a gene: 7. CDR3 protein: CASRHGTGMYNEQFF. The CDR3 nucleotides are TGTGCCAGCAGACACGGGACAGGGATGTACAATGAGCAGTTCTTC.

This clonotype was seen at least ten times. V usage is TRBV12-3 or TRBV12-4 and J usage is TRBJ2-1, with TRBD1 matching over 9 bases. The CDR3 length is 15 residues. V shed 3 bases, J shed 6 bases, and the junction held 6 bases outside the gene matches. The CDR3 nucleotides are TGTGCCAGCAGTTTGCGGGACAGGGTGGGCAATGAGCAGTTCTTC. It codes for CASSLRDRVGNEQFF.

This clonotype came up a few times. The chain couples TRBV10-3 to TRBJ1-1; D unresolved. The CDR3 covers 12 residues. CDR1 and CDR2 (germline): ENHRY, SYGVKD. Trimming left V 9 bases short and J 3 bases short, with 11 bases between. CDR3 nucleotides: TGTGCCATTTCCGCACTGGACACTGAAGCTTTCTTT. This encodes CAISALDTEAFF.

V gene TRBV10-3 combines with J gene TRBJ1-2, with D tentatively TRBD1 (5 bases). The germline gives CDR1 ENHRY, CDR2 SYGVKD. CDR3 length: 14 amino acids. The V and J ends lost 11 bases and 6 bases respectively, with 22 bases between them. The chain's CDR3 is CAVIQEIGTDGYTF. DNA for the CDR3: TGTGCCGTAATACAGGAGATTGGTACTGATGGCTACACCTTC.

The chain joins TRBV5-1 to TRBJ1-2, with D maybe TRBD1 (6 bases). Trimming cost V 4 bases and J 7 bases, with 20 bases left between them. This CDR3 has 15 amino acids. The germline CDR1 and CDR2 sequences are SGHRS and YFSETQ. The CDR3 spells CASSARSTGLSGYTF. The CDR3 DNA sequence: TGCGCCAGCAGCGCTCGATCCACAGGGTTAAGTGGCTACACCTTC.

Ten or more counts support this clonotype. The CDR3 bases are TGCGCCAGCAGCTTCCCTGAACTCACAGATACGCAGTATTTT. Protein product: CASSFPELTDTQYF. V gene TRBV5-1 combines with J gene TRBJ2-3; D is unclear. Trimming shortened V by 2 bases and J by 2 bases, and 9 bases separated the two germline ends. Germline V gene data show CDR1 as SGHRS and CDR2 as YFSETQ. There are 14 residues in the CDR3.

This clonotype appeared a few times. The rearrangement links TRBV5-1 to TRBJ2-3, with D possibly being TRBD2 (6 bases). The length of the CDR3 is 16 residues. CDR1 SGHRS and CDR2 YFSETQ come from the germline V gene. Trimming cost V 0 bases and J 3 bases, with 14 bases left between them. The CDR3 DNA reads TGCGCCAGCAGCTTGGCCCTGGAGGGGTTTACAGATACGCAGTATTTT. It codes for CASSLALEGFTDTQYF. Variable domain in full (rest from reference TRBV5-1 and TRBJ2-3): KAGVTQTPRYLIKTRGQQVTLSCSPISGHRSVSWYQQTPGQGLQFLFEYFSETQRNKGNFPGRFSGRQFSNSRSEMNVSTLELGDSALYLCASSLALEGFTDTQYFGPGTRLTVL.

This clonotype was recorded many times. The V and J genes are TRBV12-3 or TRBV12-4 and TRBJ2-5; D unclear. This CDR3 contains 13 residues. Trimming left V 3 bases short and J 5 bases short, with 10 bases between. The CDR3 protein is CASSFGGTETQYF. The CDR3 nucleotides are TGTGCCAGCAGTTTCGGCGGCACGGAGACCCAGTACTTC.

In the case of this clonotype: A much larger clone differs from this one at a single base, so this may be a read error. The V call is TRBV5-1, the J call TRBJ2-2, with D tentatively TRBD2 (6 bases). Germline V gives CDR1 SGHRS, CDR2 YFSETQ. The CDR3 is 15 residues long. The DNA for the CDR3 is TGCGCCAGCAGCTGGGGCAGTGCTAACACCGGGGGGCTGTTTTTT. Protein sequence: CASSWGSANTGGLFF.

The table lists this clonotype with a few counts. This chain connects TRBV7-8 to TRBJ2-5; 8 bases agree with TRBD2. This CDR3 has 16 amino acids. The V and J ends lost 0 bases and 2 bases, in that order; junction bases with no gene match: 5. Germline V lookup: CDR1 SGHVS, CDR2 FQNEAQ. The CDR3: CASSLALLADQETQYF. DNA for the CDR3: TGTGCCAGCAGCTTAGCTCTACTAGCGGATCAAGAGACCCAGTACTTC.

The genes are TRBV12-3 or TRBV12-4 and TRBJ2-1; possible D gene TRBD2, 5 bases. This CDR3 contains 14 residues. Trimming took 3 bases from V and 6 from J, leaving 12 bases between them. CDR3 region: CASSFSAGPNEQFF. CDR3 bases: TGTGCCAGCAGTTTCTCCGCGGGTCCCAATGAGCAGTTCTTC.

The chain has TRBV2 and TRBJ1-5; D is possibly TRBD1 (6 bases). Trimming took 5 bases from V and 0 from J, leaving 8 bases between them. CDR1 is SNHLY and CDR2 is FYNNEI in the germline V gene. The CDR3 runs to 14 residues. The DNA of the CDR3 is TGTGCCAGCAGTTGGACAGTTAGCAATCAGCCCCAGCATTTT. This gives the protein CASSWTVSNQPQHF.